These 25 T cell receptor beta chains originate from one sample sequenced in a study of shared clonotypes between healthy human individuals. Sequenced by immunoSEQ multiplex PCR; TCRdb stores in-frame clones only, minus some. The sample contains about 2.4 million clones, approximately 90% of which appear only once. Sequencing was carried out using naive CD4+ T cells sorted from blood. The subset was: CD45RA+ positively selected. The receptors were sampled from a man in his late teens or twenties in good health.

The CDR3 nucleotides read TGTGCCGGCGGATTCGGGGAAAACATTCAGTACTTC. Its translation: CAGGFGENIQYF. The chain recombines TRBV6-1 with TRBJ2-4, with D possibly matching TRBD2 (5 bases). Trimming shortened V by 11 bases and J by 5 bases, and 13 bases separated the two germline ends. CDR3 length: 12 amino acids. Per germline, CDR1 MNHNS and CDR2 SASEGT.

A word on this clone: The same CDR3 is also encoded by other DNA sequences in this sample. The gene calls are TRBV7-2 and TRBJ1-2; D might be TRBD1 (5 bases). This CDR3 region has 14 residues. V was shortened by 1 base and J by 2 bases, with 8 bases between the two germline ends. The V gene's germline CDR1 is SGHTA and CDR2 FQGNSA. The CDR3 DNA reads as TGTGCCAGCAGCTTAGTTGGGACCAACTATGGCTACACCTTC. Translating it yields CASSLVGTNYGYTF.

V gene TRBV6-6 combines with J gene TRBJ1-5, with 7 bases that match TRBD1. Germline CDR1 MNHNY, CDR2 SVGAGI (reference sequence). Germline trimming cut 6 bases from V and 3 bases from J; bases unmatched to any gene: 5. The CDR3 contains 14 residues. The CDR3 DNA reads as TGTGCCAGCAGCTACGACAGGGCCAATCAGCCCCAGCATTTT. It is translated as CASSYDRANQPQHF.

The J gene is TRBJ2-5, the V gene TRBV14, with D perhaps TRBD2 (5 bases). The CDR3 runs 16 residues. V was shortened by 2 bases and J by 2 bases, with 15 bases between the two germline ends. Germline V gene lookup returns CDR1 SGHDN and CDR2 FVKESK. The CDR3 nucleotides are TGTGCCAGCAGCCAAACTAGGCCACTGTCACAAGAGACCCAGTACTTC. It codes for CASSQTRPLSQETQYF.

The gene calls are TRBV21-1 and TRBJ1-5. TRBV21-1 is flagged as a pseudogene. The CDR3 extends over 14 amino acids. CDR3 in amino acids: CASSKLVDVCPQHF. CDR3 coding DNA: TGTGCCAGCAGCAAGTTGGTGGATGTGTGTCCCCAGCATTTT.

The chain links TRBV27 to TRBJ2-5; 9 bases agree with TRBD1. Losses at the gene ends were 5 bases for V and 5 bases for J; bases not matched to a gene: 6. The CDR3 runs 14 residues. CDR1 and CDR2 from the germline V gene are MNHEY and SMNVEV (reference sequence). The CDR3 nucleotides are TGTGCCAGCAGTATGTGGACAGGGGAGGAGACCCAGTACTTC. Amino acid sequence: CASSMWTGEETQYF.

The chain joins TRBV5-1 to TRBJ2-1; TRBD1 matches at 7 bases. J lost 4 bases, V lost 4 bases, and 8 bases had no gene match. Germline CDR1 SGHRS, CDR2 YFSETQ. This CDR3 spans 15 amino acids. The chain's CDR3 is CASSPRRQGYNEQFF. The CDR3 bases are TGCGCCAGCAGCCCTCGAAGACAGGGATACAATGAGCAGTTCTTC.

This clone is a singleton in its sample. The J gene is TRBJ1-1, the V gene TRBV14; D not certain. The CDR3 totals 11 residues. Looked up from germline, CDR1 is SGHDN and CDR2 is FVKESK. V was cut by 3 bases and J by 8 bases, with 7 bases left in between. CDR3 in amino acids: CASSQGSEAFF. The DNA of the CDR3 is TGTGCCAGCAGCCAGGGCTCGGAAGCTTTCTTT.

The rearrangement uses TRBV5-1 and TRBJ2-5; 7 bases map to TRBD2. Germline CDR1 SGHRS, CDR2 YFSETQ. V lost 0 bases and J lost 4; bases outside the gene matches: 9. There are 16 residues in the CDR3. CDR3 amino acids: CASSLALAGVLETQYF. The CDR3, as DNA: TGCGCCAGCAGCTTGGCTCTGGCGGGGGTGTTAGAGACCCAGTACTTC.

This chain uses TRBV6-4 with TRBJ1-5; unclear D gene. Deletions cut 2 bases from V and 0 bases from J, with 8 bases between. The CDR3 extends over 15 amino acids. From germline, CDR1 is MRHNA and CDR2 SNTAGT. The DNA for the CDR3 is TGTGCCAGCAGTGACAGGCACTATAGCAATCAGCCCCAGCATTTT. Residues: CASSDRHYSNQPQHF.

This chain connects TRBV30 to TRBJ1-6; no firm D call. The germline V and J ends were trimmed by 4 bases and 11 bases, with 15 bases remaining between them. The CDR3 has 13 amino acids. Germline assignment: CDR1 GTSNPN and CDR2 SVGIG (reference sequence). The CDR3 sequence: CAWKVGPQAPLHF. The DNA of the CDR3 is TGTGCCTGGAAGGTAGGCCCCCAGGCACCCCTCCACTTT.

Regarding this clone: This sample also contains other DNA sequences that code for the same CDR3. V and J are TRBV11-2 and TRBJ1-1; D gene unclear. Germline V CDR1 and CDR2: SGHAT, FQNNGV. Between the trimmed V and J ends, which lost 2 bases and 0 bases, there was a span of 7 bases. The CDR3 has 14 residues. The CDR3: CASSLSGMNTEAFF. CDR3 nucleotides: TGTGCCAGCAGCTTATCGGGGATGAACACTGAAGCTTTCTTT.

This rearrangement joins TRBV19 to TRBJ2-6; the match to TRBD1 covers 9 bases. V trimming: 9 bases; J trimming: 4 bases; junction bases outside the gene matches: 10. Germline V gives CDR1 LNHDA, CDR2 SQIVND (reference sequence). This CDR3 spans 16 amino acids. The CDR3 protein is CASSQGARAGANVLTF. The CDR3 nucleotides are TGTGCCAGCTCACAGGGGGCCAGGGCGGGGGCCAACGTCCTGACTTTC.

The chain uses TRBV5-6 and TRBJ1-4; D not certain. The length of the CDR3 is 16 residues. Germline V gene lookup returns CDR1 SGHDT and CDR2 YYEEEE. V gave up 0 bases and J gave up 8 bases, with 17 bases separating them. CDR3 in amino acids: CASSLAHTANGEKLFF. The CDR3 DNA sequence: TGTGCCAGCAGCTTGGCCCACACTGCAAATGGGGAAAAACTGTTTTTT.

The J gene is TRBJ2-2, the V gene TRBV18; 7 bases agree with TRBD2. Trimming cost V 0 bases and J 0 bases; bases outside gene matches: 4. This CDR3 has 17 residues. From germline, CDR1 is KGHSH and CDR2 LQKENI. DNA of the CDR3: TGTGCCAGCTCACCACCATACGGGGGGACGAACACCGGGGAGCTGTTTTTT. This codes for CASSPPYGGTNTGELFF.

This clone was seen once. The chain joins TRBV28 to TRBJ2-1, with 8 bases matching TRBD2. The germline gives CDR1 MDHEN, CDR2 SYDVKM. CDR3 length: 15 residues. V lost 5 bases to trimming and J lost 9 bases; unmatched junction nucleotides: 12. The chain's CDR3 is CASSPAGGGFVEQFF. CDR3 nucleotides: TGTGCCAGCAGTCCGGCCGGCGGGGGGTTCGTTGAGCAGTTCTTC.

The chain employs TRBV5-1 and TRBJ2-3; 8 nucleotides agree with TRBD2. The germline V gene encodes CDR1 SGHRS and CDR2 YFSETQ. V dropped 4 bases and J dropped 0; count of bases not matched to a gene: 7. The CDR3 is 16 amino acids. This chain's CDR3 is CASSGTSGASTDTQYF. The DNA of the CDR3 is TGCGCCAGCAGCGGCACTAGCGGAGCTAGCACAGATACGCAGTATTTT.

This rearrangement joins TRBV9 to TRBJ1-1; D call uncertain. The length of the CDR3 is 13 residues. Germline CDR1 SGDLS, CDR2 YYNGEE. V lost 4 bases, J lost 9 bases, and 16 bases lay in between. This CDR3 is CASSPDSGRQAFF. DNA of the CDR3: TGTGCCAGCAGCCCCGATAGCGGGAGACAAGCTTTCTTT.

The CDR3 reads CASSYGREATEAFF. The DNA for the CDR3 is TGTGCCAGCAGTTACGGCAGGGAGGCCACTGAAGCTTTCTTT. This chain links TRBV6-5 with TRBJ1-1; D may be TRBD1 (5 bases). The ends were cut back, 2 bases at V and 4 bases at J, with 11 bases in the middle. The CDR3 covers 14 residues. Germline CDR1 is MNHEY and CDR2 is SVGAGI.

This rearrangement joins TRBV15 to TRBJ2-1; no clear D gene. Germline CDR1 LNHNV, CDR2 YYDKDF (reference sequence). V lost 4 bases to trimming and J lost 5 bases, with 12 bases between them. The CDR3 loop spans 14 amino acids. As DNA, the CDR3 is TGTGCCACCAGCAAAGCACGGACGGACAATGAGCAGTTCTTC. Protein sequence: CATSKARTDNEQFF.

The V and J genes are TRBV11-2 and TRBJ1-2; D perhaps matches TRBD1 (6 bases). Germline V gene lookup returns CDR1 SGHAT and CDR2 FQNNGV. The CDR3 sequence is 16 residues long. V was trimmed by 1 base and J by 2 bases, leaving 14 bases between them. The CDR3 region is CASSLAARGPNYGYTF. The CDR3 nucleotides are TGTGCCAGCAGCTTAGCCGCCAGGGGACCCAACTATGGCTACACCTTC.

The CDR3 region has the DNA TGTGCCAGCAGCTTATATCAGGGGAACGGGGCCAACGTCCTGACTTTC. Translating gives CASSLYQGNGANVLTF. The rearrangement uses TRBV7-9 and TRBJ2-6, with a weak D call TRBD1 (6 bases). The germline V gene has CDR1 SEHNR and CDR2 FQNEAQ (reference sequence). CDR3 length: 16 amino acids. Trimming shortened V by 2 bases and J by 4 bases, and 12 bases separated the two germline ends.

The V and J genes are TRBV5-1 and TRBJ2-7; 9 bases agree with TRBD1. V shed 1 base and J 1 base; nucleotides not matched to a gene: 9. The germline V gene encodes CDR1 SGHRS and CDR2 YFSETQ. The CDR3 has 17 amino acids. Here the CDR3 reads CASSLLPGTGTSYEQYF. The CDR3 DNA follows: TGCGCCAGCAGCTTGCTACCCGGGACAGGGACGTCCTACGAGCAGTACTTC.

V is TRBV5-1 and J is TRBJ2-7; 8 bases line up with TRBD2. Looked up from germline, CDR1 is SGHRS and CDR2 is YFSETQ. This CDR3 comprises 16 residues. V lost 5 bases, J lost 6 bases, and 16 bases stayed unmatched. In nucleotides, the CDR3 is TGCGCCAGCAGAAGATCCTCAAGCGGGAGTGGGAGCGAGCAGTACTTC. This translates into CASRRSSSGSGSEQYF.

The chain uses TRBV7-2 and TRBJ1-5; no firm D call. Germline V gene sequence: CDR1 SGHTA, CDR2 FQGNSA. This CDR3 contains 14 residues. Trimming cost V 4 bases and J 9 bases, with 16 bases left between them. DNA for the CDR3: TGTGCCAGCAGCTCCGCGTCAGGCCCAGGGCCCCAGCATTTT. Protein product: CASSSASGPGPQHF.